These 26 T cell receptor beta chains came from one sample sequenced in a study of shared clonotypes between healthy human individuals (dated by TCRdb to between 2020 and 2021). The library was obtained by the immunoSEQ multiplex PCR assay. What TCRdb holds here is the immuneACCESS table cut down to in-frame rearrangements. Part of the clones is not present; checked against another copy, under half of the missing clones reflect an unresolved V gene, and the others are unexplained. Recorded for this sample are approximately 340,000 clones; over 65% of them occurred a single time. The ten biggest clones cover 10% of the sample. Input material: memory CD4+ T cells sorted from blood. According to the study, the label for this sample's cell subset or site signals: CD45RA-negative fraction. The receptor source for this set is a man aged 30 to 45 in good health.

As concerns this clone: Other DNA sequences in the same sample also yield this CDR3. V gene TRBV5-5 combines with J gene TRBJ2-2, with a weak D call TRBD2 (6 bases). The V and J ends lost 0 bases and 5 bases respectively, with 8 bases between them. In germline, CDR1 is SGHKS, CDR2 YYEKEE (reference sequence). This CDR3 is 14 amino acids long. The CDR3: CASSLVAGTGELFF. The CDR3 bases are TGTGCCAGCAGCTTGGTGGCGGGAACCGGGGAGCTGTTTTTT. The variable domain in full, with the rest retrieved from reference TRBV5-5 and TRBJ2-2, is DAGVTQSPTHLIKTRGQQVTLRCSPISGHKSVSWYQQVLGQGPQFIFQYYEKEERGRGNFPDRFSARQFPNYSSELNVNALLLGDSALYLCASSLVAGTGELFFGEGSRLTVL.

This clone was counted a few times. The V call is TRBV5-3, the J call TRBJ2-3; D is possibly TRBD1 (5 bases). TRBV5-3 counts as an open reading frame of uncertain function. This CDR3 is 20 amino acids long. Trimming took off 3 bases at V and 1 base at J, with 27 bases between the two ends. The DNA for the CDR3 is TGTGCCAGAAGCTCGCCTCACCCCGTCACGACAGATGATGGCACAGATACGCAGTATTTT. Translated: CARSSPHPVTTDDGTDTQYF.

This clone was observed a handful of times. This chain connects TRBV7-3 to TRBJ2-1; 8 bases line up with TRBD2. CDR1 and CDR2 (germline): SGHTA, FQGTGA. The CDR3 has 16 residues. V shed 6 bases and J 6 bases; nucleotides not matched to a gene: 13. The CDR3 DNA reads as TGTGCCAGCAGTCCGGACAGCGGGAGTCGGTCCAATGAGCAGTTCTTC. Its translation: CASSPDSGSRSNEQFF. Based on the CDR3 plus reference TRBV7-3 and TRBJ2-1, the full variable domain is GAGVSQTPSNKVTEKGKYVELRCDPISGHTALYWYRQSLGQGPEFLIYFQGTGAADDSGLPNDRFFAVRPEGSVSTLKIQRTERGDSAVYLCASSPDSGSRSNEQFFGPGTRLTVL.

The chain couples TRBV6-1 to TRBJ2-2, with D possibly TRBD2 on 6 matching bases. The germline gives CDR1 MNHNS, CDR2 SASEGT. CDR3 length: 16 amino acids. V lost 3 bases to trimming and J lost 6 bases, with 17 bases between them. As DNA, the CDR3 is TGTGCCAGCAGTGATCAAAGCGGGCTTTACGCCGGGGAGCTGTTTTTT. Translating gives CASSDQSGLYAGELFF.

V usage is TRBV29-1 and J usage is TRBJ1-1; D remains ambiguous. Germline assignment: CDR1 SQVTM and CDR2 ANQGSEA. V lost 7 bases and J 3 bases, leaving 9 bases between the germline ends. CDR3 length: 11 residues. The CDR3 DNA reads as TGCAGCGGCTCCTGGTACACTGAAGCTTTCTTT. The encoded protein is CSGSWYTEAFF.

In this sample, this clone turned up once. The chain's CDR3 is CASSKYSNQPQHF. CDR3 nucleotide sequence: TGTGCCAGCAGTAAGTATAGCAATCAGCCCCAGCATTTT. The rearrangement joins TRBV2 to TRBJ1-5; D is uncertain. The CDR3 is 13 residues long. From germline, CDR1 is SNHLY and CDR2 FYNNEI. Trimming took 5 bases from V and 0 from J, leaving 5 bases between them.

The count of this clone is one. V usage is TRBV10-2 and J usage is TRBJ2-2; tentatively, D is TRBD1 (5 bases). V was trimmed by 6 bases and J by 6 bases, leaving 14 bases between them. Germline CDR1 WSHSY, CDR2 SAAADI. The CDR3 is 14 amino acids. The CDR3: CASRPPRQPGELFF. Written as DNA, the CDR3 is TGCGCCAGCAGACCTCCTAGACAGCCCGGGGAGCTGTTTTTT.

The chain couples TRBV27 to TRBJ2-5; D uncertain. Germline V gives CDR1 MNHEY, CDR2 SMNVEV (reference sequence). Trimming left V 6 bases short and J 5 bases short, with 19 bases between. This CDR3 is 15 amino acids long. The CDR3 is CASSSYRHKRETQYF. CDR3 in DNA: TGTGCCAGCAGCTCCTACAGACACAAACGGGAGACCCAGTACTTC.

The chain joins TRBV15 to TRBJ2-7; 9 bases line up with TRBD2. V shed 5 bases, J shed 6 bases, and the junction held 14 bases outside the gene matches. The germline gives CDR1 LNHNV, CDR2 YYDKDF (reference sequence). The CDR3 is 16 amino acids. The CDR3 loop is CATSPEGGSGSSEQYF. CDR3 DNA sequence: TGTGCCACCAGCCCGGAAGGGGGTAGCGGGAGTTCCGAGCAGTACTTC.

The chain recombines TRBV2 with TRBJ1-4, with D tentatively TRBD1 (6 bases). CDR1 and CDR2 (germline): SNHLY, FYNNEI. V lost 6 bases and J lost 6, with 14 bases in between. The CDR3 is 14 amino acids. The CDR3 sequence is CASRKDRFHEKLFF. The CDR3 DNA reads TGTGCCAGCAGGAAAGACAGGTTTCATGAAAAACTGTTTTTT.

The J gene is TRBJ2-1, the V gene TRBV9; TRBD2 matches at 13 bases. V lost 0 bases and J lost 0; bases outside the gene matches: 3. The germline CDR1 and CDR2 sequences are SGDLS and YYNGEE. The length of the CDR3 is 18 residues. The DNA for the CDR3 is TGTGCCAGCAGCGTAGGGACTAGCGGGAGCTACTCCTACAATGAGCAGTTCTTC. It yields the protein CASSVGTSGSYSYNEQFF.

The gene calls are TRBV10-1 and TRBJ2-1; D gene ambiguous. This CDR3 has 15 amino acids. Looked up from germline, CDR1 is WNHNN and CDR2 is SYGVQD (reference sequence). V dropped 2 bases and J dropped 3 bases, with 11 bases sitting between them. CDR3 protein: CASSEPVGNYNEQFF. Written as DNA, the CDR3 is TGCGCCAGCAGTGAGCCCGTAGGGAACTACAATGAGCAGTTCTTC.

The chain employs TRBV29-1 and TRBJ1-1; 8 nucleotides agree with TRBD1. The V gene's germline CDR1 is SQVTM and CDR2 ANQGSEA. This CDR3 comprises 14 residues. V gave up 4 bases and J gave up 0 bases; unmatched junction bases: 4. CDR3 sequence: CSVAGGSLNTEAFF. CDR3 DNA: TGCAGCGTTGCAGGGGGCTCTCTGAACACTGAAGCTTTCTTT.

The genes are TRBV28 and TRBJ1-5; unclear D gene. The germline V gene has CDR1 MDHEN and CDR2 SYDVKM. This CDR3 is 14 amino acids long. V lost 2 bases, J lost 3 bases, and 8 bases lay in between. CDR3 sequence reads: CASSLVPANQPQHF. The CDR3 coding sequence is TGTGCCAGCAGTTTAGTCCCCGCCAATCAGCCCCAGCATTTT.

This clone was found once. V gene TRBV5-1 combines with J gene TRBJ2-5; unclear D gene. CDR1 SGHRS and CDR2 YFSETQ come from the germline V gene. The CDR3 extends over 14 amino acids. V lost 1 base and J lost 3, with 10 bases in between. The CDR3 bases are TGCGCCAGCAGCTTGTTATCGCCCGAAGAGACCCAGTACTTC. It translates to CASSLLSPEETQYF.

The chain carries TRBV14 and TRBJ2-1; D is possibly TRBD1 (6 bases). V dropped 4 bases and J dropped 4 bases, with 17 bases sitting between them. The germline V gene has CDR1 SGHDN and CDR2 FVKESK. CDR3 length equals 16 residues. The CDR3 nucleotides are TGTGCCAGCAGCCCCCAGTCAGGGGTCCCTTACAATGAGCAGTTCTTC. This codes for CASSPQSGVPYNEQFF.

The chain employs TRBV9 and TRBJ2-2, with TRBD1 as a possible D gene (5 bases). The CDR3 totals 14 residues. Trimming took 0 bases from V and 6 from J, leaving 9 bases between them. Germline CDR1 SGDLS, CDR2 YYNGEE. CDR3 protein: CASSVGGPPGELFF. The DNA of the CDR3 is TGTGCCAGCAGCGTAGGGGGCCCCCCCGGGGAGCTGTTTTTT. The full variable domain, completed using reference TRBV9 and TRBJ2-2, is DSGVTQTPKHLITATGQRVTLRCSPRSGDLSVYWYQQSLDQGLQFLIQYYNGEERAKGNILERFSAQQFPDLHSELNLSSLELGDSALYFCASSVGGPPGELFFGEGSRLTVL.

This chain uses TRBV5-1 with TRBJ1-1; D call uncertain. Deletions cut 5 bases from V and 0 bases from J, with 8 bases between. The CDR3 consists of 13 residues. CDR1 and CDR2 from the germline V gene are SGHRS and YFSETQ. For the CDR3, the DNA is TGCGCCAGCAGAGAGACCCTGAACACTGAAGCTTTCTTT. Residues: CASRETLNTEAFF.

The chain has TRBV6-1 and TRBJ1-2; no reliable D call. V lost 4 bases to trimming and J lost 5 bases, with 23 bases between them. CDR3 size: 17 residues. Germline values: CDR1 MNHNS, CDR2 SASEGT. The CDR3 spells CASSGAETAGLRYGYTF. CDR3 sequence (DNA): TGTGCCAGCAGTGGGGCCGAAACCGCGGGGTTGAGGTATGGCTACACCTTC.

The rearrangement joins TRBV28 to TRBJ1-1, with TRBD1 as a possible D gene (5 bases). Trimming removed 4 bases at V and 3 bases at J, with 9 bases between. This CDR3 region has 13 residues. CDR1 is MDHEN and CDR2 is SYDVKM in the germline V gene. The CDR3 DNA follows: TGTGCCAGCAGTTCAGGGCGGGACACTGAAGCTTTCTTT. It is translated as CASSSGRDTEAFF. Supplemented by reference TRBV28 and TRBJ1-1, the full variable domain reads DVKVTQSSRYLVKRTGEKVFLECVQDMDHENMFWYRQDPGLGLRLIYFSYDVKMKEKGDIPEGYSVSREKKERFSLILESASTNQTSMYLCASSSGRDTEAFFGQGTRLTVV.

The chain joins TRBV6-1 to TRBJ1-3; D gene ambiguous. Germline CDR1 is MNHNS and CDR2 is SASEGT. V lost 4 bases, J lost 4 bases, and 11 bases lay in between. The CDR3 has 14 amino acids. CDR3 amino acids: CASSVSVRGNTIYF. The CDR3 coding sequence is TGTGCCAGCAGTGTCTCCGTCCGCGGAAACACCATATATTTT.

The V gene is TRBV19, the J gene TRBJ2-1; TRBD2 agrees at 16 bases. The V segment lost 8 bases and the J segment 15 bases; nucleotides outside the gene matches: 7. Germline V gene sequence: CDR1 LNHDA, CDR2 SQIVND (reference sequence). The length of the CDR3 is 13 residues. The CDR3 region is CASAGTSGRARFF. CDR3 in DNA: TGTGCCAGTGCGGGGACTAGCGGGAGGGCTCGGTTCTTC. Full variable domain (rest looked up from reference TRBV19 and TRBJ2-1): DGGITQSPKYLFRKEGQNVTLSCEQNLNHDAMYWYRQDPGQGLRLIYYSQIVNDFQKGDIAEGYSVSREKKESFPLTVTSAQKNPTAFYLCASAGTSGRARFFGPGTRLTVL.

The V and J genes are TRBV28 and TRBJ2-4, with D uncertain. The CDR3 has 17 amino acids. Germline V CDR1 and CDR2: MDHEN, SYDVKM. V was pared by 3 bases and J by 1 base, with 16 bases between. CDR3 DNA: TGTGCCAGCAGTTTGCAAGGGTTAGGTCTCGCCAAAAACATTCAGTACTTC. Residues: CASSLQGLGLAKNIQYF.

The CDR3 nucleotides read TGTGCCAGCAGCGTAGGGGCAGGGGGCGACGAGACCCAGTACTTC. As protein: CASSVGAGGDETQYF. V gene TRBV9 combines with J gene TRBJ2-5; 8 bases align to TRBD1. This CDR3 is 15 amino acids long. Germline assignment: CDR1 SGDLS and CDR2 YYNGEE. Unmatched junction bases numbered 6, after V lost 0 bases and J lost 5 bases.

Only a few counts were recorded for this clone. V and J are TRBV28 and TRBJ2-1; the D is unclear. V shed 5 bases and J shed 10 bases, with 9 bases lying between them. Germline lookup yields CDR1 MDHEN and CDR2 SYDVKM. The CDR3 loop spans 11 amino acids. CDR3 sequence reads: CASSRLGEQFF. The CDR3 DNA reads TGTGCCAGCAGTCGCCTCGGAGAGCAGTTCTTC.

The chain uses TRBV11-2 and TRBJ2-5; D is unclear. Germline CDR1 SGHAT, CDR2 FQNNGV. The CDR3 runs to 15 residues. Trimming took off 1 base at V and 5 bases at J, with 14 bases between the two ends. The CDR3 protein is CASSLASDPWETQYF. DNA for the CDR3: TGTGCCAGCAGCTTAGCTTCTGATCCTTGGGAGACCCAGTACTTC.